This T cell receptor (beta chain) was identified in a study of blood T cell repertoires in COVID-19. The CDR3 sequence is 14 residues long. The germline gives CDR1 MNHEY, CDR2 SMNVEV (reference sequence). The trim removed 7 bases at V and 6 bases at J, leaving 8 bases unmatched. Clones were read by immunoSEQ multiplex PCR, and TCRdb kept only the in-frame ones, dropping some. The sample lists about 59,000 clones, about 90% occurring once. The rearrangement joins TRBV27 to TRBJ2-7, with 11 bases fitting TRBD1. The clonotype was recovered from a man older than 75 in a cohort sampled during active COVID-19. Material: peripheral blood. CDR3 nucleotides: TGTGCCAGCAATACTCGGACAGGGGGCGTCGAGCAGTACTTC. It specifies CASNTRTGGVEQYF.